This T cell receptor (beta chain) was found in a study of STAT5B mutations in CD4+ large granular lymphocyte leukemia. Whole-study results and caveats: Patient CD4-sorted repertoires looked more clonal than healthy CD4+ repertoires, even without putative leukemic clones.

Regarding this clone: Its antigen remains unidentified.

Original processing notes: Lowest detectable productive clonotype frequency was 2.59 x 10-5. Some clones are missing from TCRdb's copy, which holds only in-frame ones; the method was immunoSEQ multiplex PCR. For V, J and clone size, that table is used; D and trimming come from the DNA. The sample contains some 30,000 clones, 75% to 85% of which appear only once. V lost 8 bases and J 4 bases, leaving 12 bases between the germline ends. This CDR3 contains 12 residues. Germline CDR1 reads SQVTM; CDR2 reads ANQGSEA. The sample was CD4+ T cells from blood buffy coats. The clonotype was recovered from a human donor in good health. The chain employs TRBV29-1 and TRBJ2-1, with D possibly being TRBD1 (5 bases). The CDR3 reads CSRDRLYNEQFF. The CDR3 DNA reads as TGCAGCCGTGACAGACTTTACAATGAGCAGTTCTTC.